These T cell receptor beta chains were read from a single sample in a study of T cell responses to AZD1222 COVID-19 vaccine. Libraries were prepared by immunoSEQ multiplex PCR; TCRdb keeps only in-frame clonotypes and omits some of them. The sample carries approximately 150,000 clones, about nine tenths recorded once. Sequenced material: peripheral blood, taken on day 0 of AZD1222 vaccination. Receptors originate from an adult in good health. Each CDR3 is given with its conserved first and last residue. A D gene is named only where the DNA matches it firmly. Some rows have no size entry. The others give once, few or many, or a class for an expanded clone.

j_gene	abundance	v_gene	d_gene	CDR3nt	CDR3aa
TRBJ1-4	NA	TRBV7-2	TRBD1	TGTGCCAGCAGCTTAGCGTCCGGGACAGGGAGAGTAGAAAAACTGTTTTTT	CASSLASGTGRVEKLFF
TRBJ1-6	NA	TRBV2	TRBD1	TGTGCCAGCAGTGCTTCGGGACAGGCAAATTCACCCCTCCACTTT	CASSASGQANSPLHF
TRBJ1-2	NA	TRBV4-1	NA	TGCGCCAGCAGCCAAGATGGTGCAGGGGTCTATGGCTACACCTTC	CASSQDGAGVYGYTF
TRBJ2-5	NA	TRBV12-3/TRBV12-4	TRBD1	TGTGCCAGCAGTGGACAGGGCAAAGACTTC	CASSGQGKDF
TRBJ2-7	NA	TRBV4-1	TRBD2	TGCGCCAGCAGCCAAGAAGGGCTAGCGGGGGTCTACGAGCAGTACTTC	CASSQEGLAGVYEQYF
TRBJ1-4	NA	TRBV2	NA	TGTGCCAGCTCCTTAAACAGATATAATGAAAAACTGTTTTTT	CASSLNRYNEKLFF
TRBJ1-5	NA	TRBV9	TRBD1	TGTGCCAGCAGCGCGCGGGACAGGGGCCAGCCCCAGCATTTT	CASSARDRGQPQHF
TRBJ2-6	NA	TRBV6-6	TRBD2	TGTGCCAGCAGTCCCCTAGCGGGGGGGCCTGGGGCCAACGTCCTGACTTTC	CASSPLAGGPGANVLTF
TRBJ2-1	once	TRBV6-2/TRBV6-3	TRBD2	TGTGCCAGCAGTTACTCGCCCGGGACTAACTACAATGAGCAGTTCTTC	CASSYSPGTNYNEQFF
TRBJ1-6	NA	TRBV6-5	NA	TGTGCCAGCAGGGGGAACGGCAATTCACCCCTCCACTTT	CASRGNGNSPLHF
TRBJ1-2	NA	TRBV4-2	TRBD1	TGTGCCAGCAGCCAAGATCAGGGACAGGGGGCATATGGCTACACCTTC	CASSQDQGQGAYGYTF
TRBJ1-1	NA	TRBV3-1/TRBV3-2	NA	TGTGCCAGCAGCCACACCGGGACTGAAGCTTTCTTT	CASSHTGTEAFF
TRBJ2-1	few	TRBV10-3	TRBD2	TGTGCCATCAGTTCCGGACTAGCAAGGTACAATGAGCAGTTCTTC	CAISSGLARYNEQFF
TRBJ2-3	NA	TRBV19	TRBD2	TGTGCCAGTAGTAGGGGACTAGCGGCCAACACAGATACGCAGTATTTT	CASSRGLAANTDTQYF
TRBJ2-5	NA	TRBV14	NA	TGTGCCAGCAGCCAAGGCGTGGGCAGTGGAGAGACCCAGTACTTC	CASSQGVGSGETQYF
TRBJ2-2	NA	TRBV4-2	TRBD2	TGTGCCAGCAGCCCGACTAGCGGGGGGGCGGCCGGGGAGCTGTTTTTT	CASSPTSGGAAGELFF
TRBJ2-5	NA	TRBV7-9	TRBD1	TGTGCCAGCAGCAGCCACAGGGGCCAAGAGACCCAGTACTTC	CASSSHRGQETQYF
TRBJ1-1	NA	TRBV3-1/TRBV3-2	NA	TGTGCCAGCAGCCAAGATTGGAGTGCCGGATACACTGAAGCTTTCTTT	CASSQDWSAGYTEAFF
TRBJ2-7	NA	TRBV30	TRBD1	TGTGCCTGGAGACTCATGACAGGGCCCTACGAGCAGTACTTC	CAWRLMTGPYEQYF
TRBJ1-4	NA	TRBV9	TRBD1	TGTGCCAGCAGCGTAGGTGAGGGACAGGGCCATGAAAAACTGTTTTTT	CASSVGEGQGHEKLFF
TRBJ1-5	NA	TRBV7-2	NA	TGTGCCAGCAGCCGGACAGATAGGAATCAGCCCCAGCATTTT	CASSRTDRNQPQHF
TRBJ1-1	NA	TRBV16	NA	TGTGCCAGCAGCCAAGGTCGGGGAGTGAACACTGAAGCTTTCTTT	CASSQGRGVNTEAFF
TRBJ2-5	NA	TRBV7-6	NA	TGTGCCAGCAGCTTATTGGCAGGAGGAGAGACCCAGTACTTC	CASSLLAGGETQYF
TRBJ1-5	NA	TRBV30	NA	TGTGCCTGGAGCTCAAGAGGAAGCAATCAGCCCCAGCATTTT	CAWSSRGSNQPQHF
TRBJ2-5	NA	TRBV15	NA	TGTGCCACCAGCACCCTGCCTGGGGGGATGGGGAGCCAAGAGACCCAGTACTTC	CATSTLPGGMGSQETQYF
TRBJ2-3	NA	TRBV9	NA	TGTGCCAGCAGCGTAGAAGATACGCAGTATTTT	CASSVEDTQYF
TRBJ2-7	once	TRBV28	NA	TGTGCCAGCAGTCGGGACGCCTACGAGCAGTACTTC	CASSRDAYEQYF
TRBJ1-2	NA	TRBV7-2	NA	TGTGCCAGCGGTGAGCGGATGAACTATGGCTACACCTTC	CASGERMNYGYTF
TRBJ1-1	NA	TRBV29-1	TRBD1	TGCAGCGTGAAGACAGGGGTGATAGACACTGAAGCTTTCTTT	CSVKTGVIDTEAFF
TRBJ1-1	NA	TRBV6-4	NA	TGTGCCAGCAGGGACGGCGGTATGAACACTGAAGCTTTCTTT	CASRDGGMNTEAFF
TRBJ1-5	NA	TRBV25-1	TRBD1	TGTGCCAGCAGTGGTCAGGGGGAGAGGCAGCCCCAGCATTTT	CASSGQGERQPQHF
TRBJ1-5	once	TRBV2	NA	TGTGCCAGCAGTGATCTCGGGTACAATCAGCCCCAGCATTTT	CASSDLGYNQPQHF
TRBJ2-2	NA	TRBV19	TRBD2	TGTGCCAGTACCGGGACTAGCGGGGGGTACACCGGGGAGCTGTTTTTT	CASTGTSGGYTGELFF
TRBJ1-2	NA	TRBV16	NA	TGTGCCAGCAGCCCCATAAGGGGGGCGGACTATGGCTACACCTTC	CASSPIRGADYGYTF
TRBJ2-1	once	TRBV5-1	NA	TGCGCCAGCGGAATGGGGGATGAGCAGTTCTTC	CASGMGDEQFF
TRBJ2-7	once	TRBV11-2	NA	TGTGCCAGCAGCTCTGTCAAGCAGCCCTACGAGCAGTACTTC	CASSSVKQPYEQYF
TRBJ2-5	NA	TRBV7-6	NA	TGTGCCAGCAGCCCCCAGAGTACCGGGGCCCTCCAAGAGACCCAGTACTTC	CASSPQSTGALQETQYF
TRBJ1-2	NA	TRBV6-5	NA	TGTGCCAGCAGTCCCGACTTAGTTGGCTACACCTTC	CASSPDLVGYTF
TRBJ2-1	NA	TRBV3-1/TRBV3-2	TRBD2	TGTGCCAGCAGCCAAGTGGGGAGGGGACCAGCCTACAATGAGCAGTTCTTC	CASSQVGRGPAYNEQFF
TRBJ1-2	NA	TRBV7-8	TRBD1	TGTGCCAGCAGCCTCCGGACAGGGGCTAACTATGGCTACACCTTC	CASSLRTGANYGYTF
TRBJ1-1	NA	TRBV13	NA	TGTGCCAGCAGCTCCCGGACAGAAATGAACACTGAAGCTTTCTTT	CASSSRTEMNTEAFF
TRBJ1-5	NA	TRBV6-5	NA	TGTGCCAGCACCCCACGTTTCGGTTTATTTCAGCCCCAGCATTTT	CASTPRFGLFQPQHF
TRBJ1-1	NA	TRBV18	NA	TGTGCCAGCTACCCGGAGGGAGGCACTGAAGCTTTCTTT	CASYPEGGTEAFF
TRBJ1-4	once	TRBV23-1	NA	TGCGCCAGCAGTCACCTAAGGGTGGGGGACGTGGTGAAACTGTTTTTT	CASSHLRVGDVVKLFF
TRBJ1-4	NA	TRBV15	NA	TGTGCCACCAGGGGGGAGGTTGCAACTAATGAAAAACTGTTTTTT	CATRGEVATNEKLFF